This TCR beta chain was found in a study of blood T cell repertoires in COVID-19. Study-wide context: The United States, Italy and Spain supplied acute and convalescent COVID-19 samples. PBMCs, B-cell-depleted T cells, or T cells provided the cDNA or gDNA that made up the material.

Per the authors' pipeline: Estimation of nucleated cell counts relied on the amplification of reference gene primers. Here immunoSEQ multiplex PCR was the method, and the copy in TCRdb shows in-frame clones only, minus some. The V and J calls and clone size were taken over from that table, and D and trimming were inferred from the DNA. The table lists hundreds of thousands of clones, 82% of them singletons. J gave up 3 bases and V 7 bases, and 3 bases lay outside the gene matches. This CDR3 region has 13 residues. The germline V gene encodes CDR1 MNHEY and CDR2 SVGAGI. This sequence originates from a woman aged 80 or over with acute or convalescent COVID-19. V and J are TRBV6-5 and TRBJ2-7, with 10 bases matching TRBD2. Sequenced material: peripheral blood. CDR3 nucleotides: TGTGCCAGCATAGCGGGGGGCGTCTACGAGCAGTACTTC. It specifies CASIAGGVYEQYF.